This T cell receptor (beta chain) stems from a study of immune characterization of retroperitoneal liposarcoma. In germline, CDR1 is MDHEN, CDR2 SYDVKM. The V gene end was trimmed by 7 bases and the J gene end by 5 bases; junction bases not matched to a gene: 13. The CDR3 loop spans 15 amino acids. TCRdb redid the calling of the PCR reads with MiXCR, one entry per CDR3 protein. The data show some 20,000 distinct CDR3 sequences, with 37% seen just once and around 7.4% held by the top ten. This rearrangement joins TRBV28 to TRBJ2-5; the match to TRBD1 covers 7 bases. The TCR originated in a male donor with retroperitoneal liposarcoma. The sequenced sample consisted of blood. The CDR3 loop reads CASTPLGGRGETQYF. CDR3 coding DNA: TGTGCCAGCACCCCGTTAGGGGGCCGAGGGGAGACCCAGTACTTC.